Here is one T cell receptor (beta chain) with its context. Losses at the gene ends were 2 bases for V and 4 bases for J; bases not matched to a gene: 5. CDR1 is MDHEN and CDR2 is SYDVKM in the germline V gene. CDR3 size: 16 residues. Per the study methods: Reference gene primer amplification yielded estimated nucleated cell counts. Assay used: immunoSEQ multiplex PCR; TCRdb lists only in-frame clones, some missing. V and J calls and clone size follow that table, whereas D and trimming were derived from the DNA. Among more than 55,000 clones listed, about nine tenths were seen once. This record belongs to a study of blood T cell repertoires in COVID-19.

The chain employs TRBV28 and TRBJ2-5, with 12 bases aligning to TRBD2. The sequencing sample was made of peripheral blood. The TCR comes from a man in his forties or fifties with active COVID-19. The CDR3 DNA reads as TGTGCCAGCAGTTTAATCCTAGCGGGAGGGGGAGAGACCCAGTACTTC. Translating it yields CASSLILAGGGETQYF.